Listed below are T cell receptor beta chains from one sample, sequenced in a study of T cell repertoires in cytomegalovirus infection. TCRdb reanalysed the reads using MiXCR and keeps one entry per CDR3 protein. The data show a few hundred thousand distinct CDR3 sequences, approximately 17% seen once. The material sequenced was CD8+ T cells from PBMCs. Receptor source: a human donor in good health (CMV status not recorded). Some clones in this sample may be carry-over from other donors' samples. Both conserved end residues are part of each CDR3. Fields, in order: J gene, clone size, D gene, CDR3 length, V gene, CDR3 protein, CDR3 DNA. A D gene is named only where the DNA matches it firmly. Clone sizes are given selectively: once, few, many, or a class where the clone is expanded.

TRBJ1-5 | few | . | 11 | TRBV6-1 | CASSENQPQHF | TGTGCCAGCAGTGAAAATCAGCCCCAGCATTTT
TRBJ1-1 | . | . | 13 | TRBV7-9 | CASSLVTSPGAFF | TGTGCCAGCAGCTTAGTAACATCCCCCGGAGCTTTCTTT
TRBJ1-2 | many | . | 18 | TRBV7-2 | CASSPPRGRVVIEYGYTF | TGTGCCAGCAGCCCCCCGAGGGGCCGAGTTGTCATTGAATATGGCTACACCTTC
TRBJ1-2 | many | TRBD1 | 15 | TRBV7-6 | CASSSPGGLDYGYTF | TGTGCCAGCAGTTCCCCAGGGGGATTGGACTATGGCTACACCTTC
TRBJ2-7 | many | . | 14 | TRBV7-9 | CASSSPGFPYEQYF | TGTGCCAGCAGCTCCCCTGGGTTCCCCTACGAGCAGTACTTC
TRBJ2-5 | . | . | 15 | TRBV9 | CASSVGGQGQETQYF | TGTGCCAGCAGCGTAGGGGGTCAGGGCCAAGAGACCCAGTACTTC
TRBJ2-7 | . | . | 14 | TRBV10-3 | CAISPPGAPYEQYF | TGTGCCATCAGCCCTCCAGGGGCCCCCTACGAGCAGTACTTC
TRBJ2-5 | many | TRBD2 | 18 | TRBV7-2 | CASSLNPSGGVFQETQYF | TGTGCCAGCAGCTTAAACCCTAGCGGGGGAGTATTCCAAGAGACCCAGTACTTC
TRBJ1-6 | many | . | 12 | TRBV14 | CASGTRGSPLHF | TGTGCCAGCGGAACTCGTGGGTCACCCCTCCACTTT
TRBJ2-7 | . | TRBD1 | 14 | TRBV5-1 | CASSRAGGYYEQYF | TGCGCCAGCAGCAGGGCAGGGGGCTACTACGAGCAGTACTTC
TRBJ1-6 | many | . | 15 | TRBV7-8 | CASSLDESYNSPLHF | TGTGCCAGCAGCTTAGACGAATCCTATAATTCACCCCTCCACTTT
TRBJ2-7 | many | . | 13 | TRBV7-9 | CASSLSGGYEQYF | TGTGCCAGCAGCTTATCCGGGGGCTACGAGCAGTACTTC
TRBJ1-1 | many | . | 14 | TRBV19 | CASKVHGGTTEAFF | TGTGCCAGTAAAGTTCATGGTGGGACCACTGAAGCTTTCTTT
TRBJ1-1 | . | . | 14 | TRBV6-2/TRBV6-3 | CASIHRSMNTEAFF | TGTGCCAGCATCCACAGGAGCATGAACACTGAAGCTTTCTTT
TRBJ2-4 | few | . | 13 | TRBV20-1 | CSARRFGKNIQYF | TGCAGTGCTAGAAGGTTCGGGAAAAACATTCAGTACTTC
TRBJ2-7 | . | TRBD1 | 16 | TRBV5-1 | CASSFGGQGASYEQYF | TGCGCCAGCAGCTTCGGGGGACAGGGGGCATCCTACGAGCAGTACTTC
TRBJ1-1 | . | . | 14 | TRBV7-6 | CASSLDQGYTEAFF | TGTGCCAGCAGCTTAGACCAGGGCTACACTGAAGCTTTCTTT
TRBJ1-2 | many | . | 14 | TRBV7-6 | CASSLERGNYGYTF | TGTGCCAGCAGCTTAGAGAGAGGGAACTATGGCTACACCTTC
TRBJ1-5 | . | . | 15 | TRBV27 | CTSSLTSGAGQPQHF | TGTACCAGCAGTTTAACTTCAGGCGCGGGGCAGCCCCAGCATTTT
TRBJ1-4 | . | TRBD1 | 14 | TRBV27 | CASSVQGLGEKLFF | TGTGCCAGCAGCGTACAGGGGTTAGGCGAAAAACTGTTTTTT
TRBJ2-1 | many | . | 14 | TRBV7-3 | CASSPPGSYNEQFF | TGTGCCAGCAGCCCGCCAGGTTCCTACAATGAGCAGTTCTTC
TRBJ2-5 | many | . | 17 | TRBV28 | CASSFEPAGGYQETQYF | TGTGCCAGCAGTTTCGAACCGGCCGGGGGTTACCAAGAGACCCAGTACTTC
TRBJ1-2 | . | . | 18 | TRBV7-8 | CASSLWGQGATNNYGYTF | TGTGCCAGCAGCTTATGGGGCCAAGGGGCCACAAATAACTATGGCTACACCTTC
TRBJ2-5 | many | . | 18 | TRBV7-8 | CASSLWALGAGLQETQYF | TGTGCCAGCAGCTTATGGGCATTGGGGGCAGGACTTCAAGAGACCCAGTACTTC
TRBJ2-5 | . | TRBD2 | 13 | TRBV2 | CASSEIWTSGALF | TGTGCCAGCAGTGAAATTTGGACTAGCGGGGCCCTCTTC
TRBJ2-1 | few | . | 16 | TRBV6-2/TRBV6-3 | CASSLVFLGSYNEQFF | TGTGCCAGCAGTTTAGTCTTCTTGGGCTCCTACAATGAGCAGTTCTTC